The rows below give T cell receptor beta chains drawn from one sample of a study of TIL therapy for anti-PD-1-resistant metastatic lung cancer. Libraries were prepared by immunoSEQ multiplex PCR; TCRdb keeps only in-frame clonotypes and omits some of them. The sample has tens of thousands of clones, 70% to 80% seen once. The sample was blood, taken at baseline. The source of these receptors is a woman aged 30 to 85 with non-small cell lung cancer. CDR3s include the opening cysteine and the closing phenylalanine or tryptophan. D genes are given only for firm matches. Size is omitted from some rows. Given values are once, few, many or a class for expanded clones.

- | TRBJ2-3 | TRBV5-6 | - | TGTGCCAGCAGCTGGGACAGCACAGATACGCAGTATTTT | CASSWDSTDTQYF
- | TRBJ2-7 | TRBV11-2 | - | TGTGCCAGCCTACAGGGCTACGAGCAGTACTTC | CASLQGYEQYF
- | TRBJ1-4 | TRBV5-1 | - | TGCGCCAGCAGTTACGGCGGGGTCAATGAAAAACTGTTTTTT | CASSYGGVNEKLFF
- | TRBJ1-1 | TRBV5-5 | - | TGTGCCAGCAGATCGGGGGCAATGAACACTGAAGCTTTCTTT | CASRSGAMNTEAFF
- | TRBJ2-4 | TRBV30 | TRBD2 | TGTGCCTGGGGGACTAGCGGGAAAAACATTCAGTACTTC | CAWGTSGKNIQYF
- | TRBJ2-1 | TRBV11-3 | TRBD2 | TGTGCCAGCAGCCAAGCGGGAGTGGAGCAGTTCTTC | CASSQAGVEQFF
- | TRBJ1-2 | TRBV27 | - | TGTGCCAGCAGAACAGGGCATGGCTACACCTTC | CASRTGHGYTF
- | TRBJ2-5 | TRBV2 | - | TGTGCCAGCAGTCCCGGGACGAGGGGAGAGACCCAGTACTTC | CASSPGTRGETQYF
- | TRBJ2-5 | TRBV5-1 | TRBD2 | TGCGCCAGCAGCCTCTCACTAGCGCCCCAAGAGACCCAGTACTTC | CASSLSLAPQETQYF
- | TRBJ2-1 | TRBV27 | TRBD2 | TGTGCCAGCAGTTTTATCGCCCCTACTAGCGGGACGCACTCCTACAATGAGCAGTTCTTC | CASSFIAPTSGTHSYNEQFF
few | TRBJ2-4 | TRBV6-1 | - | TGTGCCAGCAGTGAACGAGACAGCAAAAACATTCAGTACTTC | CASSERDSKNIQYF
- | TRBJ2-1 | TRBV6-6 | TRBD2 | TGTGCCGGGACCGCTAGCGGGGGCTTGAATGAGCAGTTCTTC | CAGTASGGLNEQFF
- | TRBJ1-2 | TRBV7-2 | - | TGTGCCAGCAGCTTTGAGGGGAACTATGGCTACACCTTC | CASSFEGNYGYTF
- | TRBJ2-6 | TRBV15 | TRBD1 | TGTGCCACCAGCACTCAGTCGGGACAGAAACCCTCTGGGGCCAACGTCCTGACTTTC | CATSTQSGQKPSGANVLTF
- | TRBJ1-2 | TRBV29-1 | - | TGCAGCGTGCTAACAGGGAGTGGTAACTATGGCTACACCTTC | CSVLTGSGNYGYTF
once | TRBJ2-7 | TRBV11-2 | - | TGTGCCAGCAGCTTAGGTCGCGGGACCTACGAGCAGTACTTC | CASSLGRGTYEQYF
- | TRBJ2-2 | TRBV5-1 | - | TGCGCCAGCAGCTCCCCCGAGGGAAACACCGGGGAGCTGTTTTTT | CASSSPEGNTGELFF
- | TRBJ1-5 | TRBV7-9 | - | TGTGCCAGCGGAAGGGACGCTCAGCCCCAGCATTTT | CASGRDAQPQHF